This TCR beta chain is drawn from a study of shared clonotypes between healthy human individuals. Study-wide background: CD8 memory received one plate per donor, CD8 naive two, CD4 memory three and CD4 naive three.

CD45RA-negative memory and CD45RA+ naive subsets were split from the CD4+ cells. The authors ran the assay at deep level. In the authors' workflow: Filtering differed since immunoSEQ provided only junctions, with no quality scores. Produced via immunoSEQ multiplex PCR; TCRdb's table is partial and in-frame only. V and J calls and clone size are given by that table; D and trimming were obtained from the DNA. The sample lists 1.6 million or so clones; roughly 98.5% were seen once. The germline CDR1 and CDR2 sequences are SQVTM and ANQGSEA. The V gene lost 5 bases and the J gene lost 2 bases, with 13 bases spanning the gap. CDR3 length: 13 residues.

The clonotype comes from a man aged 25 to 40 in good health. The rearrangement joins TRBV29-1 to TRBJ2-7; D gene uncertain. Sequencing used naive CD4+ T cells sorted from blood. Described subset: CD45RA+ positively selected. The CDR3 loop reads CSVSGGVAYEQYF. The CDR3 coding sequence is TGCAGCGTTTCAGGCGGTGTCGCCTACGAGCAGTACTTC.